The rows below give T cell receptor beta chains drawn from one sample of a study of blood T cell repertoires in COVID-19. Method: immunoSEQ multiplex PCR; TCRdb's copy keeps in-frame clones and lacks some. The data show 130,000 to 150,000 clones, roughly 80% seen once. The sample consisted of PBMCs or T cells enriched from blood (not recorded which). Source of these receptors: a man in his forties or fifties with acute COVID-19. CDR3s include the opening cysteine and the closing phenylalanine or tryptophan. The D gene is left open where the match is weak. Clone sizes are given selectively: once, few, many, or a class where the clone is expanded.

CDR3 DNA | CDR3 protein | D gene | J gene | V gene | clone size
TGTGCCAGCAGTTCGAGTCCCCAACCGAGGCCCCTCCACTTT | CASSSSPQPRPLHF | . | TRBJ1-6 | TRBV28 | .
TGTGCCAGTCACAGGGGCGACACTGAAGCTTTCTTT | CASHRGDTEAFF | TRBD1 | TRBJ1-1 | TRBV6-5 | .
TGTGCCAGTTTGGGGGCCGACTCTGGAAACACCATATATTTT | CASLGADSGNTIYF | . | TRBJ1-3 | TRBV28 | .
TGTGCCAGCAGCTTGGCCGGGACAGGGACCTATAATTCACCCCTCCACTTT | CASSLAGTGTYNSPLHF | TRBD1 | TRBJ1-6 | TRBV5-4 | .
TGTGCCAGTAGTATGAACAGCGGGATCACTGAAGCTTTCTTT | CASSMNSGITEAFF | . | TRBJ1-1 | TRBV19 | few
TGTGCCAGTAGTATAGTACAGTCGATGGATTCACCCCTCCACTTT | CASSIVQSMDSPLHF | . | TRBJ1-6 | TRBV19 | .
TGTGCCAGCAGCAAAGGACCCCGGCGGAAGTGGTCCGAGCAGTACTTC | CASSKGPRRKWSEQYF | . | TRBJ2-7 | TRBV21-1 | .
TGCGCCAGCAGACCCGGACACAGGAACACTGAAGCTTTCTTT | CASRPGHRNTEAFF | . | TRBJ1-1 | TRBV10-2 | .
TGTGCCAGCAGCTTGGGCGGACAGGGGAGATCTTTTCAAGAGACCCAGTACTTC | CASSLGGQGRSFQETQYF | TRBD1 | TRBJ2-5 | TRBV5-8 | .
TGCGCCAGCAGCCAAGATCAAGGACAGGGGCGAAACACCATATATTTT | CASSQDQGQGRNTIYF | TRBD1 | TRBJ1-3 | TRBV4-3 | few
TGTGCCATCAGCTCCGACAGGACAAATCAGCCCCAGCATTTT | CAISSDRTNQPQHF | . | TRBJ1-5 | TRBV10-3 | .
TGTGCCAGCAGCTTTTCCGCCGCCGCGGGTGAAAAACTGTTTTTT | CASSFSAAAGEKLFF | . | TRBJ1-4 | TRBV7-8 | once
TGTGCCAGCAGCTACCCACGGGTGTCTAGCGGGGGGACCAACTCCTACAATGAGCAGTTCTTC | CASSYPRVSSGGTNSYNEQFF | TRBD2 | TRBJ2-1 | TRBV28 | .
TGCAGTGCTAGTAAGGGGGTCAATTCACCCCTCCACTTT | CSASKGVNSPLHF | . | TRBJ1-6 | TRBV20-1 | .
TGTGCCAGCACCGCAAGGGGGACAGGGACATACAATGAGCAGTTCTTC | CASTARGTGTYNEQFF | TRBD1 | TRBJ2-1 | TRBV27 | .
TGTGCCAGCTCACTAAACCCGGGACAGGGGGGGGAGCAGTACTTC | CASSLNPGQGGEQYF | TRBD1 | TRBJ2-7 | TRBV18 | .
TGTGCCACCGCAGACAGGGGATTCAAGTCCTACAATGAGCAGTTCTTC | CATADRGFKSYNEQFF | TRBD1 | TRBJ2-1 | TRBV24-1 | .
TGCGCCAGCAGTACCGGGACAGGGGAGAACTATGGCTACACCTTC | CASSTGTGENYGYTF | TRBD1 | TRBJ1-2 | TRBV5-1 | .
TGTGCCAGCAGCCCGGAAGAGGGTCAGCCCCAGCATTTT | CASSPEEGQPQHF | . | TRBJ1-5 | TRBV7-2 | .
TGTGCCAGCAGCGGACAGGGGGCCATTCAGTACTTC | CASSGQGAIQYF | TRBD1 | TRBJ2-4 | TRBV2 | .
TGCGCCAGCAGCCAAGGACTAGCGGACTACGAGCAGTACTTC | CASSQGLADYEQYF | TRBD2 | TRBJ2-7 | TRBV4-1 | .
TGTGCCAGCAGTGAAGCAACGGTTGCAACTAATGAAAAACTGTTTTTT | CASSEATVATNEKLFF | . | TRBJ1-4 | TRBV2 | .
TGTGCCACCAGTGATGGACTAGCGGGGGGCGCAGATACGCAGTATTTT | CATSDGLAGGADTQYF | TRBD2 | TRBJ2-3 | TRBV24-1 | .
TGCGCCAGCAGCCAAGTTGGCTTACAGGGGGGTTCACCCCTCCACTTT | CASSQVGLQGGSPLHF | TRBD1 | TRBJ1-6 | TRBV4-3 | .
TGTGCCAGTAGTACGATGACCCAGGGTTTCCAGCCCCAGCATTTT | CASSTMTQGFQPQHF | . | TRBJ1-5 | TRBV19 | few
TGTGCCAGCAGTTACCGTGTCTTAACCGGGGAGCTGTTTTTT | CASSYRVLTGELFF | . | TRBJ2-2 | TRBV6-2/TRBV6-3 | .
TGCGCCAGCAGTGATAGTGGGATGGCGGGGAGGAACAATGAGCAGTTCTTC | CASSDSGMAGRNNEQFF | . | TRBJ2-1 | TRBV10-1 | .
TGTGCCAGCAGGAAAGCAGGGTCCCCCTATGGCTACACCTTC | CASRKAGSPYGYTF | . | TRBJ1-2 | TRBV6-5 | .
TGTGCCAGTAGTCCGGACAGACCCGTGGGGCCCCAGCATTTT | CASSPDRPVGPQHF | . | TRBJ1-5 | TRBV19 | .
TGTGCCAGCAGCCCCGAAGGGAGCTCCTACAATGAGCAGTTCTTC | CASSPEGSSYNEQFF | . | TRBJ2-1 | TRBV7-2 | .
TGCGCCAGCAGCTTGGAGGCAGGTGGGCACAATGAGCAGTTCTTC | CASSLEAGGHNEQFF | . | TRBJ2-1 | TRBV5-1 | .
TGTGCCAGCAGCTCGGGACAGGGTGGGGAGACCCAGTACTTC | CASSSGQGGETQYF | TRBD1 | TRBJ2-5 | TRBV7-7 | .
TGTGCCAGCTCACCATCTACAGGGGTGAACACTGAAGCTTTCTTT | CASSPSTGVNTEAFF | TRBD1 | TRBJ1-1 | TRBV18 | few
TGTGCCTGGAAGACAGGTTGGAATTCACCCCTCCACTTT | CAWKTGWNSPLHF | . | TRBJ1-6 | TRBV30 | .
TGTGCCAGCAGAATAGCGGGACGGGGGGAGCAGTACTTC | CASRIAGRGEQYF | TRBD2 | TRBJ2-7 | TRBV27 | .
TGTGCCAGTAGAGGGGTTCACGCCGGGACTAGCGGCCTCAATGAGCAGTTCTTC | CASRGVHAGTSGLNEQFF | TRBD2 | TRBJ2-1 | TRBV19 | .
TGTGCCAGTAGTAGGGCTAGCGGCACAGATACGCAGTATTTT | CASSRASGTDTQYF | . | TRBJ2-3 | TRBV19 | .
TGTGCCAGCAGCCAATACAGGGGGAATCAGCCCCAGCATTTT | CASSQYRGNQPQHF | TRBD1 | TRBJ1-5 | TRBV3-1/TRBV3-2 | .
TGTGCCACCAGCTTAGCCAGTTCCTACGAGCAGTACTTC | CATSLASSYEQYF | . | TRBJ2-7 | TRBV15 | .
TGCGCCAGCAGGGCGCAGGGCGGGGCCAACGTCCTGACTTTC | CASRAQGGANVLTF | . | TRBJ2-6 | TRBV5-1 | .
TGTGCCAGCAGCCAAGCCCTAAGGGGCAGGGGGCCCCACTCTGGGGCCAACGTCCTGACTTTC | CASSQALRGRGPHSGANVLTF | TRBD1 | TRBJ2-6 | TRBV14 | once
TGTGCCAGCAGTTTATATCCGGAGTTAGGCGGGGAGCTGTTTTTT | CASSLYPELGGELFF | . | TRBJ2-2 | TRBV28 | .
TGTGCCAGCTATGCGGACAGGATCCCTGAAGCTTTCTTT | CASYADRIPEAFF | TRBD1 | TRBJ1-1 | TRBV19 | few
TGTGCCTGGAAGGGCGGGGGGACTGGAAACACCATATATTTT | CAWKGGGTGNTIYF | . | TRBJ1-3 | TRBV30 | .
TGTGCCAGCAGTTTTGAAGGATCGGCTAGCGGGACCTCCACGCAGTACTTC | CASSFEGSASGTSTQYF | TRBD2 | TRBJ2-7 | TRBV11-2 | .
TGCGCCAGCAGCTTGGTCCGGGGGGAAACCGGGGAGCTGTTTTTT | CASSLVRGETGELFF | TRBD2 | TRBJ2-2 | TRBV5-1 | .
TGTGCCAGCAGCTTAGCGGGGGCTGGCAATCAGCCCCAGCATTTT | CASSLAGAGNQPQHF | . | TRBJ1-5 | TRBV7-2 | .
TGTGCCAGCTCACCGACTCCGCAGGGGCGAAACACCATATATTTT | CASSPTPQGRNTIYF | . | TRBJ1-3 | TRBV18 | .
TGTGCCAGCAGTGGGGAGGGGGTGGCTTTCTTT | CASSGEGVAFF | . | TRBJ1-1 | TRBV6-2/TRBV6-3 | .
TGCGCCAGCAGCTCCAGACAGGGCTTCACAGATACGCAGTATTTT | CASSSRQGFTDTQYF | TRBD1 | TRBJ2-3 | TRBV5-1 | .
TGTGCCAGCAGGACGGACAGATCCTACGAGCAGTACTTC | CASRTDRSYEQYF | . | TRBJ2-7 | TRBV5-8 | .
TGCGCCAGCAGCTTAAACTCGCCCGAGACCCAGTACTTC | CASSLNSPETQYF | . | TRBJ2-5 | TRBV5-1 | .